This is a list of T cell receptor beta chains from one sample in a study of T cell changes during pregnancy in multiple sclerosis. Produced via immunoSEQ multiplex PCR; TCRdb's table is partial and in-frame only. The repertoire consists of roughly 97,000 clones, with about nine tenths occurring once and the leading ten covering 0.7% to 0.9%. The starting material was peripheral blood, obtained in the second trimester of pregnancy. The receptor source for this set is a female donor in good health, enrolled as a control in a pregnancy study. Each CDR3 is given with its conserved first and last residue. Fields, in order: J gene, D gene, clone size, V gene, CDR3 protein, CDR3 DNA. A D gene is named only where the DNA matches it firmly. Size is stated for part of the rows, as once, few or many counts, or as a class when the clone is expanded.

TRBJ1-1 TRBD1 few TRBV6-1 CATPGQLNTEAFF TGTGCCACGCCGGGACAGCTGAACACTGAAGCTTTCTTT
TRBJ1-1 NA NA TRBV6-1 CASTQGRANTEAFF TGTGCCAGCACTCAGGGAAGAGCGAACACTGAAGCTTTCTTT
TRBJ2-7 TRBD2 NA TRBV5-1 CASSWTSGSHEQYF TGCGCCAGCAGCTGGACTAGCGGGAGTCACGAGCAGTACTTC
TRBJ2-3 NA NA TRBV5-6 CASSLSRGDTQYF TGTGCCAGCAGCTTGTCCCGCGGAGATACGCAGTATTTT
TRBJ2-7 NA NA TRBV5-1 CASSLQGIYEQYF TGCGCCAGCAGCTTGCAGGGGATCTACGAGCAGTACTTC
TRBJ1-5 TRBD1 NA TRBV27 CAHTGVDLSNQPQHF TGTGCCCACACAGGGGTGGACCTTAGCAATCAGCCCCAGCATTTT
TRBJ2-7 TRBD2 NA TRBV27 CASSLSGGLFYEQYF TGTGCCAGCAGTTTAAGCGGGGGGCTATTCTACGAGCAGTACTTC
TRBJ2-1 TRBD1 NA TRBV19 CASGGQGPYNEQFF TGTGCCAGTGGGGGACAGGGGCCGTACAATGAGCAGTTCTTC
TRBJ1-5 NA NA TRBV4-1 CASSQDTGRHQPQHF TGCGCCAGCAGCCAAGATACAGGCCGTCATCAGCCCCAGCATTTT
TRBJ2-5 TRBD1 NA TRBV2 CASSEDRGLETQYF TGTGCCAGCAGTGAGGACAGGGGACTAGAGACCCAGTACTTC
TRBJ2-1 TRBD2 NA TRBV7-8 CASSSLAGVVYEQFF TGTGCCAGCAGCTCACTAGCGGGAGTTGTGTATGAGCAGTTCTTC
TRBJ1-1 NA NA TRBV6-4 CEEAGRCGNTEAFF TGTGAAGAGGCAGGGAGGTGCGGGAACACTGAAGCTTTCTTT
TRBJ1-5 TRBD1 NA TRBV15 CATSGDRTGTEGPAPQHF TGTGCCACCAGCGGAGACCGAACCGGGACAGAGGGCCCTGCGCCCCAGCATTTT
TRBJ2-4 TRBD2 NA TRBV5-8 CASSLYRGGIAKNIQYF TGTGCCAGCAGCTTGTATCGCGGGGGGATAGCCAAAAACATTCAGTACTTC
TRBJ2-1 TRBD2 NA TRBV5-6 CASSWGTSGGNNEQFF TGTGCCAGCAGCTGGGGGACTAGCGGGGGGAATAATGAGCAGTTCTTC
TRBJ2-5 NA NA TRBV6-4 CASSVNTAGTQYF TGTGCCAGCAGTGTTAATACCGCAGGGACCCAGTACTTC
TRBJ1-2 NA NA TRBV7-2 CASSPLGPIYTF TGTGCCAGCAGCCCCCTTGGGCCCATCTACACCTTC
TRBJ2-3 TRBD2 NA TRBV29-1 CSVDGLAGELKGHTDTQYF TGCAGCGTTGACGGCCTAGCGGGAGAATTGAAGGGGCACACAGATACGCAGTATTTT
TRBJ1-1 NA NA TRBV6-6 CATSTGGPSTEAFF TGTGCCACCTCTACTGGGGGCCCCAGCACTGAAGCTTTCTTT
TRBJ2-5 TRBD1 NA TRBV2 CASSDRTGFGETQYF TGTGCCAGCAGTGATAGGACAGGCTTCGGGGAGACCCAGTACTTC
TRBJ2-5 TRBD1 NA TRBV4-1 CASLGTGSQETQYF TGCGCCAGCCTCGGGACAGGGAGCCAAGAGACCCAGTACTTC
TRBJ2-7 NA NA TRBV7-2 CASSLGGQTLYEQYF TGTGCCAGCAGCTTAGGAGGACAAACCCTATACGAGCAGTACTTC
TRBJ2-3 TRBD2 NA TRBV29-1 CSAGGGATDTQYF TGCAGCGCCGGGGGGGGAGCCACAGATACGCAGTATTTT
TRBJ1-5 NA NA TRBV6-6 CASSYSGQPQHF TGTGCCAGCAGTTACAGCGGGCAGCCCCAGCATTTT
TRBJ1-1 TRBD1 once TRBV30 CAWTLPEDRANTEAFF TGTGCCTGGACCTTACCAGAAGACAGGGCAAACACTGAAGCTTTCTTT
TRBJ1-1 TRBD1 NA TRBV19 CASKNRGNTEAFF TGTGCCAGTAAGAACAGGGGGAACACTGAAGCTTTCTTT
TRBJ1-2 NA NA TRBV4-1 CASSQEGRVRGVGYTF TGCGCCAGCAGCCAAGAGGGGCGGGTACGGGGGGTTGGCTACACCTTC
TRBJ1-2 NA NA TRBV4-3 CASSQEAGYDYGYTF TGCGCCAGCAGCCAAGAAGCAGGGTACGACTATGGCTACACCTTC
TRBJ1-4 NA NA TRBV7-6 CASSSRRYNVEKLFF TGTGCCAGCAGCTCCCGTAGATATAATGTTGAAAAACTGTTTTTT
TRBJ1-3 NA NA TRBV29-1 CSVALSSSGNTIYF TGCAGCGTTGCGCTGTCGAGCTCAGGAAACACCATATATTTT
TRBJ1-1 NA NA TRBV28 CASSSGGTEAFF TGTGCCAGCAGTTCGGGGGGCACTGAAGCTTTCTTT
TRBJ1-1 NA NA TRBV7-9 CASSLPGQSMPRNTEAFF TGTGCCAGCAGCTTACCGGGACAAAGCATGCCTAGGAACACTGAAGCTTTCTTT
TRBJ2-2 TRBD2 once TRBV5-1 CASSGISGSFSSGELFF TGCGCCAGCAGCGGAATTAGCGGGAGTTTTTCCTCCGGGGAGCTGTTTTTT
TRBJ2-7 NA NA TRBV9 CASSVAENYEQYF TGTGCCAGCAGCGTAGCGGAGAACTACGAGCAGTACTTC
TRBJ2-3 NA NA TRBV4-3 CASSQAARGLSTDTQYF TGCGCCAGCAGCCAAGCCGCGAGGGGACTTAGCACAGATACGCAGTATTTT
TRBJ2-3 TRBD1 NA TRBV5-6 CASSLMGQGVLDTQYF TGTGCCAGCAGCTTGATGGGACAGGGTGTATTAGATACGCAGTATTTT
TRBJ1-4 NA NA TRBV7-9 CASSLGGEAEKLFF TGTGCCAGCAGCTTAGGAGGGGAGGCTGAAAAACTGTTTTTT
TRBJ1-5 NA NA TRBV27 CASSMVGEAQHF TGTGCCAGCAGTATGGTTGGGGAGGCCCAGCATTTT
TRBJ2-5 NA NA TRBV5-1 CASSTSGRTQYF TGCGCCAGCAGTACCTCTGGGAGGACCCAGTACTTC
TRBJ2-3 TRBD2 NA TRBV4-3 CASSQDRGSGRATDTQYF TGCGCCAGCAGCCAAGATCGGGGAAGCGGGAGGGCGACAGATACGCAGTATTTT
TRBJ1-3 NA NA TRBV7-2 CASSFPQAGNTIYF TGTGCCAGCAGCTTCCCGCAGGCGGGAAACACCATATATTTT
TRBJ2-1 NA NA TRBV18 CASSPSPQGGDEQFF TGTGCCAGCTCACCATCCCCCCAGGGTGGCGATGAGCAGTTCTTC
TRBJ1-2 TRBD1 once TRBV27 CASSTWDRERGYTF TGTGCCAGCAGTACTTGGGACAGGGAACGTGGCTACACCTTC
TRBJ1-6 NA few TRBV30 CASQRDEDSPLHF TGTGCCTCCCAGAGGGATGAGGATTCACCCCTCCACTTT
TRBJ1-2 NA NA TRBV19 CASSRGAPNGYTF TGTGCCAGTAGTCGGGGTGCCCCTAATGGCTACACCTTC
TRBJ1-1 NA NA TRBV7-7 CASSLGPGSTEAFF TGTGCCAGCAGCTTAGGTCCAGGGTCCACTGAAGCTTTCTTT
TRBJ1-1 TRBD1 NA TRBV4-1 CASSAPGQVDTEAFF TGCGCCAGCAGCGCCCCGGGACAGGTGGACACTGAAGCTTTCTTT
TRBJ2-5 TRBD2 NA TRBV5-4 CASSFLGTSGTTQYF TGTGCCAGCAGCTTTTTGGGGACTAGCGGGACCACCCAGTACTTC
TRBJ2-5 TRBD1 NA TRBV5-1 CASSWRTAQGEETQYF TGCGCCAGCAGCTGGCGGACAGCCCAGGGGGAAGAGACCCAGTACTTC
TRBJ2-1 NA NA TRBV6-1 CASSLSESNEQFF TGTGCCAGCAGTTTAAGCGAATCCAATGAGCAGTTCTTC
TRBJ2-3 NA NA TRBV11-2 CASRLGGGSTDTQYF TGTGCCAGCAGGCTTGGGGGCGGGAGCACAGATACGCAGTATTTT
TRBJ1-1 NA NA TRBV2 CASSRGGGPGPKAFF TGTGCCAGCTCCCGCGGGGGGGGGCCGGGACCCAAAGCTTTCTTT
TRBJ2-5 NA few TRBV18 CASSPPDRWETQYF TGTGCCAGCTCACCACCCGATCGGTGGGAGACCCAGTACTTC
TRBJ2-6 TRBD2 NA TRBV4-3 CASGEGNSGASVLTF TGCGCCAGCGGGGAGGGAAACTCTGGGGCCAGCGTCCTGACTTTC
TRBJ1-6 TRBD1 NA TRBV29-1 CSVGTADSPLHF TGCAGCGTCGGGACAGCTGATTCACCCCTCCACTTT
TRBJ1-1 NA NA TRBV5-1 CASSLTGGVNTEAFF TGCGCCAGCAGCTTGACGGGTGGAGTGAACACTGAAGCTTTCTTT